This T cell receptor (beta chain) was sequenced during a study of T cell responses to AZD1222 COVID-19 vaccine. Generated by immunoSEQ multiplex PCR, the TCRdb table keeps only in-frame clones and is missing some. The repertoire holds around 140,000 clones, with roughly nine tenths as singletons. Between the trimmed V and J ends, which lost 6 bases and 4 bases, there was a span of 16 bases. Germline V gives CDR1 LGHNT, CDR2 FRNRAP. The CDR3 spans 15 residues. The chain couples TRBV12-5 to TRBJ1-5; D might be TRBD1 (5 bases). The material was peripheral blood, obtained 28 days after the second AZD1222 dose. The sequence was collected from an adult who received the AZD1222 COVID-19 vaccine. This chain's CDR3 is CASGPAIGENQPQHF. In DNA, the CDR3 is TGTGCTAGTGGCCCAGCCATAGGGGAGAATCAGCCCCAGCATTTT.